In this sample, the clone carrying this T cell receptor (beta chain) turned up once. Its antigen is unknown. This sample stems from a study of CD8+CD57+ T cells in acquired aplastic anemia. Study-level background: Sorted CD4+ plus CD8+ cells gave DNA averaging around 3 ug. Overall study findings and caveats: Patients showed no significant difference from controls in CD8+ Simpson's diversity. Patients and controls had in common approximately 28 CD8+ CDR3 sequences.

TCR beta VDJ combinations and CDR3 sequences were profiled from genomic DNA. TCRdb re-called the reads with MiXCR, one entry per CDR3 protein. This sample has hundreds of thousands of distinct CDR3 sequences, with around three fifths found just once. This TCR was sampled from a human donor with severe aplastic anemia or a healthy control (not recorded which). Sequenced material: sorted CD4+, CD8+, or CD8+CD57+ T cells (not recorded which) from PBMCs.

CDR3 in DNA: TGTGCCAGCAGCCAAGAATGGCAGAGCTCCTACGAGCAGTACTTC. Its translation is CASSQEWQSSYEQYF. The chain combines TRBV7-9 with TRBJ2-7; D is unresolved. The germline V gene has CDR1 SEHNR and CDR2 FQNEAQ (reference sequence). CDR3 size: 15 residues. V lost 5 bases and J lost 0, with 14 bases in between.